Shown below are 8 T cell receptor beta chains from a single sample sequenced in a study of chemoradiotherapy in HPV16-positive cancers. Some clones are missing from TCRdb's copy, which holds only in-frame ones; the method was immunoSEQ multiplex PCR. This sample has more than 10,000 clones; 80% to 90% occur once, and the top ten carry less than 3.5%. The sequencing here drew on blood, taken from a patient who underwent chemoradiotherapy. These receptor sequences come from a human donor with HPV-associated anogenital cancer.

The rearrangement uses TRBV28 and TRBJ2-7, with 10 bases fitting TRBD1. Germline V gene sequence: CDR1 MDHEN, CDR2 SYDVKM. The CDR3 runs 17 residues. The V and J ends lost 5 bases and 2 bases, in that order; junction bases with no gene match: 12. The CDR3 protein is CASSVLLGTGVPYEQYF. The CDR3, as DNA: TGTGCCAGCAGTGTACTCCTCGGGACAGGGGTTCCCTACGAGCAGTACTTC.

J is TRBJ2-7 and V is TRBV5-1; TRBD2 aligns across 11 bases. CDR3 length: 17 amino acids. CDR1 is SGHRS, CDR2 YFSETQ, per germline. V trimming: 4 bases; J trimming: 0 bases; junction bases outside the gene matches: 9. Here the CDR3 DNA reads TGCGCCAGCAGCCCCGTAGCGGGGGGGAAGAACTCCTACGAGCAGTACTTC. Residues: CASSPVAGGKNSYEQYF.

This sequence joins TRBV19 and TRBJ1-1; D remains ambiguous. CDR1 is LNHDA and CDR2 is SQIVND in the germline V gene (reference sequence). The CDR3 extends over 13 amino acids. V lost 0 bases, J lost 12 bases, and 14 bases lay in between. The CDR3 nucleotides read TGTGCCAGTAGTATAGACACCCCCGGGATGACTTTCTTT. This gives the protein CASSIDTPGMTFF.

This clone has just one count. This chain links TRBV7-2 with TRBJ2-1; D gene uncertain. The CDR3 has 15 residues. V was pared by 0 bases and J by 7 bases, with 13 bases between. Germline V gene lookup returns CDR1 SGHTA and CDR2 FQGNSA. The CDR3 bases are TGTGCCAGCAGCTTAGCAGGGCTAGGCTTAAATGAGCAGTTCTTC. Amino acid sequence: CASSLAGLGLNEQFF.

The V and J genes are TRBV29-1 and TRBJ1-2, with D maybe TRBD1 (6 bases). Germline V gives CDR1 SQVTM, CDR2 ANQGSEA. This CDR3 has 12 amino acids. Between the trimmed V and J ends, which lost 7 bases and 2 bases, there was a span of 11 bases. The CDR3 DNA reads TGCAGCGGGGATACAGGGAACTATGGCTACACCTTC. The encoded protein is CSGDTGNYGYTF.

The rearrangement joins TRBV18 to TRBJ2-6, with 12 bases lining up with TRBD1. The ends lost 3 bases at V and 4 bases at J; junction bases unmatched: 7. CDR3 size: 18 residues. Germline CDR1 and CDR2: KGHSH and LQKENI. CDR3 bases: TGTGCCAGCTCACCTGTGGGACAGGGGGCGCGAGGGGCCAACGTCCTGACTTTC. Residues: CASSPVGQGARGANVLTF.

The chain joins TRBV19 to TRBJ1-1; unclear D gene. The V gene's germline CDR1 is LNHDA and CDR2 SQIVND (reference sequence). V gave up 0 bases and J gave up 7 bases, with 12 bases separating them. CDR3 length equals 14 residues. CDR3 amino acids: CASSIDSTWGEAFF. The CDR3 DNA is TGTGCCAGTAGTATAGACAGTACCTGGGGTGAAGCTTTCTTT.

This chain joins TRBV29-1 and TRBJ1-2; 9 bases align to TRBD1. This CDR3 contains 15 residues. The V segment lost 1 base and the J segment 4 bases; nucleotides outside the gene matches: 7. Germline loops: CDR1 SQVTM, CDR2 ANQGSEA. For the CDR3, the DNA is TGCAGCGTTGAAGGGCTCCGGGACAGGGCCTATGGCTACACCTTC. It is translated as CSVEGLRDRAYGYTF.